This paragraph covers one T cell receptor (beta chain) sequence. Its antigen is not identified. This record belongs to a study of cytomegalovirus exposure and HLA in healthy donors. The study, taken as a whole, reports: The authors enumerated over 150 TCR beta chains as linked to cytomegalovirus. Most TCR sequences were rare, but some public TCRs occurred in many donors. The authors later linked a missense DCLRE1C variant to TCR beta V- and J-gene trimming.

Amplification used 60 Vbeta primers and 13 Jbeta primers. Clones were read by immunoSEQ multiplex PCR, and TCRdb kept only the in-frame ones, dropping some. The table records 150,000 to 200,000 clones, over 70% of them present only once. CDR1 is MNHEY and CDR2 is SMNVEV in the germline V gene (reference sequence). Trimming left V 3 bases short and J 6 bases short, with 9 bases between. The CDR3 spans 13 residues. The rearrangement uses TRBV27 and TRBJ1-5; D ambiguous. Sequenced input: PBMCs. This receptor was obtained from a woman aged 35 to 49 in good health and CMV-seropositive. The CDR3 reads CASSFSGTQPQHF. The CDR3 bases are TGTGCCAGCAGTTTTTCAGGCACTCAGCCCCAGCATTTT.